Included here is one T cell receptor beta chain sequence, with context. Its antigen is unknown. No qualities accompany the bases; no much larger clone lies one base away. The library relied on the immunoSEQ multiplex PCR assay. T cell repertoires were profiled with deep sequencing of rearranged TCR beta loci together with multiparametric flow cytometry. TCRdb took over this immuneACCESS table, retaining in-frame rearrangements with V and J assigned. Such tables are incomplete; in checked studies, under half of the missing clones stem from an unresolved V gene, and the remainder is unexplained. A total of roughly 16,000 clones appear in this sample, just over 85% of them only once. The ten largest clones add up to around a tenth of the sample. As encoded in the germline V gene, CDR1 is SGHAT while CDR2 is FQNNGV. Deletion took 4 bases off V and 5 bases off J, with a span of 13 bases between the germline ends. The CDR3 numbers 14 residues from cysteine through phenylalanine. CDR3 DNA only is kept here, 42 bases in frame from base 1.

The data were obtained in a study of lymphopenia after photon versus proton radiotherapy (dated by TCRdb to the late 2010s). In the study overall: The study compared the immunological effects of photon versus proton radiation therapy in patients with gastrointestinal tumors who developed high-grade lymphopenia. A cohort of some 20 patients with gastrointestinal tumors who received either photon or proton therapy and subsequently developed lymphopenia was included. The goal of the study was to characterize the differences between the two radiation modalities in how they affect the immune system. Findings and caveats that apply to the study as a whole: The authors looked at the survival association only in patients who died, and they framed better survival with proton therapy as a possibility rather than a demonstrated result. After the lymphocyte count nadir, oligoclonal expansion, especially of CD8+ Temra cells, was observed in photon-treated repertoires, and the drop in diversity was driven by this expansion. Across the cohort, a larger post-nadir drop in TCR diversity was inversely correlated with overall survival time among patients who died. During treatment, patients who received proton therapy stayed relatively stable, whereas patients who received photon therapy lost naive T cells and TCR diversity and gained effector/memory populations.

The material was peripheral blood, obtained from a patient treated with proton-based radiotherapy. The sequence was collected from a man aged 65 to 79 with pancreatic cancer. The sequence joins TRBV11-2 to TRBJ2-3; TRBD1 could be the D gene, as 5 bases match. The CDR3 here reads CASSSGRQGDTQYF. The nucleotide sequence is TGTGCCAGCAGCTCCGGTAGGCAGGGAGATACGCAGTATTTT.